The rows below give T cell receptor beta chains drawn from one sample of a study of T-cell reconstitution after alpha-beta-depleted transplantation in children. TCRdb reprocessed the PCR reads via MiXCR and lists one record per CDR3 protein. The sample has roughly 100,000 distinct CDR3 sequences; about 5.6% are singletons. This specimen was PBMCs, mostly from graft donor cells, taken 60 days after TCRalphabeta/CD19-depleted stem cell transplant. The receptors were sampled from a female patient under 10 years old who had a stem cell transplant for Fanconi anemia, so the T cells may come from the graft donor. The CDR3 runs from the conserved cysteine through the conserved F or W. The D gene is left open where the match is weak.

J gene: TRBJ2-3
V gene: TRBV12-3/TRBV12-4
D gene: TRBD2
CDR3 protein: CASSSGLAADTQYF

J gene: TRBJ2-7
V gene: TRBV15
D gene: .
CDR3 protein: CATSRDGAGPSYEQYF

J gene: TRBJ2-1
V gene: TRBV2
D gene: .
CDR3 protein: CASWRRVENEQFF

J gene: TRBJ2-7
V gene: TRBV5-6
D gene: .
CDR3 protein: CASSLMRGYYEQYF

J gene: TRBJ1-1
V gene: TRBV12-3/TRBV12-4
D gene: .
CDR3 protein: CASSLARGGTEAFF

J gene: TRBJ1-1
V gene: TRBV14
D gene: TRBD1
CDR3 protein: CASSHRGLNTEAFF

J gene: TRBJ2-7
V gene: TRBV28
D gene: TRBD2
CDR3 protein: CASSLQLAGESYF

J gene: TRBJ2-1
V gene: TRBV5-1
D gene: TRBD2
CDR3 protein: CASSKIGTNYPEQFF

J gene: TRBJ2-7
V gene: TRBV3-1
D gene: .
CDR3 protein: CASSQVWQSYEQYF

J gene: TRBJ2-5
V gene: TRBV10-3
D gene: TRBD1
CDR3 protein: CAISAYTPGQEQETQYF

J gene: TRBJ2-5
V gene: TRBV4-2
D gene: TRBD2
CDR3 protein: CASSQAAGNFQETQYF

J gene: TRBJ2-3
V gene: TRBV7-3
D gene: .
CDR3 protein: CASSSFARLGGSTDTQYF

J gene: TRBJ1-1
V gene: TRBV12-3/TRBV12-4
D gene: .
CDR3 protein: CASSLGGANTEAFF

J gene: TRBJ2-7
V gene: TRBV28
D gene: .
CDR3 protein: CASSYGGNEQYF